The 10 T cell receptor beta chains below were found in one sample sequenced in a study of T cell responses to AZD1222 COVID-19 vaccine. TCRdb keeps only in-frame clones here, not all; method: immunoSEQ multiplex PCR. The data contain approximately 100,000 clones, more than 75% of them singletons. The starting material was peripheral blood, obtained 28 days after the second AZD1222 dose. These receptors were taken from an adult who received the AZD1222 COVID-19 vaccine.

V and J are TRBV11-2 and TRBJ1-6; no reliable D call. The CDR3 sequence is 15 residues long. V dropped 2 bases and J dropped 6 bases, with 11 bases sitting between them. Germline V gene lookup returns CDR1 SGHAT and CDR2 FQNNGV. The CDR3 sequence: CASSLLGSLNSPLHF. In nucleotides, the CDR3 is TGTGCCAGCAGCTTATTGGGTAGCCTTAATTCACCCCTCCACTTT.

The J gene is TRBJ1-1, the V gene TRBV7-9, with a tentative D call TRBD1 (6 bases). The CDR3 has 14 residues. V lost 7 bases, J lost 2 bases, and 14 bases lay in between. Germline V lookup: CDR1 SEHNR, CDR2 FQNEAQ (reference sequence). The CDR3 coding sequence is TGTGCCAGCATCACCCGGGGGGGCAACACTGAAGCTTTCTTT. Amino acids: CASITRGGNTEAFF.

V is TRBV4-3 and J is TRBJ1-1; tentatively, D is TRBD1 (6 bases). This CDR3 is built from 15 residues. The V and J ends lost 4 bases and 5 bases respectively, with 17 bases between them. Per germline, CDR1 LGHNA and CDR2 YSLEER. The CDR3 protein is CASSREPGGRTEAFF. In DNA form, the CDR3 reads TGCGCCAGCAGCCGGGAACCGGGGGGGCGTACTGAAGCTTTCTTT.

The chain joins TRBV20-1 to TRBJ2-7, with 10 bases lining up with TRBD2. The CDR3 has 15 residues. Germline CDR1 and CDR2: DFQATT and SNEGSKA (reference sequence). V trimming: 3 bases; J trimming: 2 bases; junction bases outside the gene matches: 7. Here the CDR3 reads CSASAAGGGTYEQYF. The CDR3 bases are TGCAGTGCTAGTGCAGCGGGAGGGGGAACCTACGAGCAGTACTTC.

V and J are TRBV4-3 and TRBJ2-7; 8 positions match TRBD1. V was clipped by 0 bases and J by 0 bases; unmatched bases: 4. CDR1 and CDR2 (germline): LGHNA, YSLEER. The CDR3 is 16 residues long. The CDR3 DNA is TGCGCCAGCAGCCAAGATCTCGGGACAGGCTCCTACGAGCAGTACTTC. Protein product: CASSQDLGTGSYEQYF.

The genes are TRBV4-3 and TRBJ1-2; D gene uncertain. The CDR3 extends over 14 amino acids. CDR1 is LGHNA and CDR2 is YSLEER in the germline V gene. V lost 2 bases and J 4 bases, leaving 11 bases between the germline ends. CDR3: CASSQQEYSYGYTF. The CDR3 DNA reads TGCGCCAGCAGCCAACAAGAATACTCCTATGGCTACACCTTC.

This clone was recorded a few times. The chain couples TRBV5-1 to TRBJ1-2; 10 bases match TRBD1. CDR1 SGHRS and CDR2 YFSETQ come from the germline V gene. The CDR3 consists of 14 residues. With V trimmed by 4 bases and J by 3 bases, 3 bases remained unmatched. The CDR3 protein is CASSKDRGDYGYTF. The CDR3 DNA is TGCGCCAGCAGCAAGGACAGGGGGGACTATGGCTACACCTTC. Based on the CDR3 plus reference TRBV5-1 and TRBJ1-2, the full variable domain is KAGVTQTPRYLIKTRGQQVTLSCSPISGHRSVSWYQQTPGQGLQFLFEYFSETQRNKGNFPGRFSGRQFSNSRSEMNVSTLELGDSALYLCASSKDRGDYGYTFGSGTRLTVV.

The CDR3 here is CATREPWDATKGGYTF. CDR3 DNA: TGTGCCACACGAGAACCTTGGGACGCCACCAAAGGGGGCTACACCTTC. This sequence joins TRBV4-2 and TRBJ1-2; D perhaps matches TRBD1 (5 bases). Germline V gene sequence: CDR1 LGHNA, CDR2 YNFKEQ. CDR3 length: 16 residues. V was pared by 10 bases and J by 8 bases, with 29 bases between.

The rearrangement uses TRBV9 and TRBJ2-1; TRBD2 matches at 8 bases. Trimming took 7 bases from V and 3 from J; bases not matched to a gene: 9. Looked up from germline, CDR1 is SGDLS and CDR2 is YYNGEE. This CDR3 is built from 15 residues. The CDR3 protein is CASEGRTSHYNEQFF. CDR3 nucleotides: TGTGCCAGCGAAGGGAGGACTAGCCACTACAATGAGCAGTTCTTC. Full variable domain (remainder filled in from reference TRBV9 and TRBJ2-1): DSGVTQTPKHLITATGQRVTLRCSPRSGDLSVYWYQQSLDQGLQFLIQYYNGEERAKGNILERFSAQQFPDLHSELNLSSLELGDSALYFCASEGRTSHYNEQFFGPGTRLTVL.

The gene calls are TRBV4-3 and TRBJ2-1; a possible D gene is TRBD1 (5 bases). CDR1 is LGHNA and CDR2 is YSLEER in the germline V gene. Trimming removed 0 bases from V and 6 bases from J, with 9 bases in between. This CDR3 spans 14 amino acids. The CDR3 spells CASSQEQGANEQFF. The CDR3 nucleotides are TGCGCCAGCAGCCAAGAGCAAGGGGCCAATGAGCAGTTCTTC.